Listed here is a single T cell receptor beta chain. Its matching antigen is unknown. Produced via immunoSEQ multiplex PCR; TCRdb's table is partial and in-frame only. The data show about 200,000 clones, with roughly nine tenths seen just once and 3.6% held by the top ten. The sample belongs to a study of T cell responses to AZD1222 COVID-19 vaccine. The junction had 11 bases not matched to a gene; V was cut back by 6 bases and J by 3 bases. CDR1 is LNHDA and CDR2 is SQIVND in the germline V gene (reference sequence). The CDR3 consists of 15 residues. Overall study findings and caveats: In a largely white British group with more females than males, clonal diversity was possibly underestimated. Per reports, nearly half of all spike-specific TCRs target regions that are unmutated in variants.

The genes are TRBV19 and TRBJ2-7, with 7 bases lining up with TRBD1. The source material was peripheral blood, sampled 28 days after the second dose of the MenACWY control vaccine. This clonotype was obtained from an adult who received the MenACWY meningococcal vaccine as a control. CDR3 loop: CASRPQGTGVYEQYF. As DNA, the CDR3 is TGTGCCAGTAGGCCCCAAGGCACAGGGGTCTACGAGCAGTACTTC.